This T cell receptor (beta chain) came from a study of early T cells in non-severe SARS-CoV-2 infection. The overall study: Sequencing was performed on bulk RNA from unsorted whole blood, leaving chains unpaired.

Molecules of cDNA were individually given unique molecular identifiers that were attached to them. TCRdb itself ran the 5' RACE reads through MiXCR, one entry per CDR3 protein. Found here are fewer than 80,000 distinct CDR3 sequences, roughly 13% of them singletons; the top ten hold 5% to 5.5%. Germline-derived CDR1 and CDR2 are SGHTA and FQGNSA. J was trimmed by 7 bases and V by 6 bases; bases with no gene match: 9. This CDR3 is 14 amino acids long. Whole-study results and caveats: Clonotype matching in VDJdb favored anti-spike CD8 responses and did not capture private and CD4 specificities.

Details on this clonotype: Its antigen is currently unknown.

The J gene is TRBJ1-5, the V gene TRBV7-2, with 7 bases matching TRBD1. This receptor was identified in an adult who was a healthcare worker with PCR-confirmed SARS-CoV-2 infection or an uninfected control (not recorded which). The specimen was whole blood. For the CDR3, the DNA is TGTGCCAGCAGTTCGACAGGGCGGGAGCAGCCCCAGCATTTT. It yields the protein CASSSTGREQPQHF. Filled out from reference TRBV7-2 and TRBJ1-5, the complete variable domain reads GAGVSQSPSNKVTEKGKDVELRCDPISGHTALYWYRQSLGQGLEFLIYFQGNSAPDKSGLPSDRFSAERTGGSVSTLTIQRTQQEDSAVYLCASSSTGREQPQHFGDGTRLSIL.